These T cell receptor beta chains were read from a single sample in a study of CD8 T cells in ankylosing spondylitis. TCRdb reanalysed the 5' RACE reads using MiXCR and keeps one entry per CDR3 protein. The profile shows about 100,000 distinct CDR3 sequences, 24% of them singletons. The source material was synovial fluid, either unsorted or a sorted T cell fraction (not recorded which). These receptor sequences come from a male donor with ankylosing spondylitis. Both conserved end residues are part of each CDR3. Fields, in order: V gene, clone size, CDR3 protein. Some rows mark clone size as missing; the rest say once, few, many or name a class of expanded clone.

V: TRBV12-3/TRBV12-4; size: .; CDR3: CASSFPGTGGWETQYF
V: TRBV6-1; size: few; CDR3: CASRRQGTPVLTF
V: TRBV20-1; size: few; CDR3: CSAWGTVQETQYF
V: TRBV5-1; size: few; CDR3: CASRRRENTGELFF
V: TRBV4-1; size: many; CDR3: CASSPTASTDTQYF
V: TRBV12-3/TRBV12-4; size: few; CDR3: CASSSAGGQPQHF
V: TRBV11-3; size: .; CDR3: CASSLVLASTDTQYF
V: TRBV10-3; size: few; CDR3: CAISGVIGTGANTEAFF
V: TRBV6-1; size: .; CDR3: CASSEVGGAATEAFF
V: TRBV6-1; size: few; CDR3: CASIRPGGTNEKLFF
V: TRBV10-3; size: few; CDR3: CAISAGTSFYNEQFF
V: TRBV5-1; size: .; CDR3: CASSLEQIYNKQFF
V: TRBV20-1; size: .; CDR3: CSGGDPSEQYF
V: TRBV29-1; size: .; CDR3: CSVDRGKRNEQFF
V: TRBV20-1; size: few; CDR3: CSAGGGSGANVLTF
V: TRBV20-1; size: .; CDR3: CSARDAGQKETQYF
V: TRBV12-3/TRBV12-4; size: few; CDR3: CASSLSTGDLSYEQYF
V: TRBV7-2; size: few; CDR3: CASSSTGYTDTQYF
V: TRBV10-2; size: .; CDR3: CASRQGYSGRTDTQYF
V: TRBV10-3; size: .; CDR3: CAISDPPGQAPNYGYTF
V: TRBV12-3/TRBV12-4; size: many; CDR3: CASSLGAALGYTF
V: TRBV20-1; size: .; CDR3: CSASRQADSPLHF
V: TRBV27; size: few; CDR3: CASSFGFPSYEQYF
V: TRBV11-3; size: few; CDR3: CASSSGQGNSYRQFF
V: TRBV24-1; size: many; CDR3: CATSFYTEQFF
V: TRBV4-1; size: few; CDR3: CASSQERGGTTNEKLFF
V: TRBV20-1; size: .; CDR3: CSATGGESYEQYF
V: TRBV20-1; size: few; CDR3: CSARELAGVDTQYF
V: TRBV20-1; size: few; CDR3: CSALGGKDYGYTF
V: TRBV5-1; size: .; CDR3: CASSESFQGAGEKLFF
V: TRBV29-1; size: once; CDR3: CSVSTGFGNQPQHF
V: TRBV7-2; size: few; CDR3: CASRTGVTYGYTF
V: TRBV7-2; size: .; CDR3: CASSSDLVGEQYF
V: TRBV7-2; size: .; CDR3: CASSLGTGLHQPQHF
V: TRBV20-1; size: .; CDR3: CSAREGGSYNEQFF
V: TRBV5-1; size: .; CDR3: CASSSTSGRHTGELFF
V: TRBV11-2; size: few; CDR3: CASSLDRMRGQVGARNEQFF
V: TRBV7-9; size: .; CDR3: CASSLYGDPGHEQFF
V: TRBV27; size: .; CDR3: CASRIGTLATNEKLFF
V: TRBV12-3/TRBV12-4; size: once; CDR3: CASSGTGGFQPQHF
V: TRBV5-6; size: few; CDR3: CASSLRTRGETQYF
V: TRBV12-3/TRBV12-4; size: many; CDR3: CASSFGGQGNTEAFF
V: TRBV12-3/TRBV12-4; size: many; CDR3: CASMLPGVAPYEQYF
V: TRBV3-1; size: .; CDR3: CASSHPDSYEQYF
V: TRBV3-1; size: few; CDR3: CASSRAMSTEAFF
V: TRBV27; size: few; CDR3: CASSASHKGIAGAVGETQYF
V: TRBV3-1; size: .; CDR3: CASSAGRSYEQYF
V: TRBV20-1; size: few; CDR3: CSASSGGSYNEQFF
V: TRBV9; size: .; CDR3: CASTNPTSGREGSYNEQFF
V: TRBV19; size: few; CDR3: CASSMYLEGEQYF
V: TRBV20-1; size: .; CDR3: CSSHGTDTQYF